These 26 T cell receptor beta chains originate from one sample sequenced in a study of resident and recirculating memory T cells in vitiligo. The method was immunoSEQ multiplex PCR; TCRdb's version includes in-frame clones alone and lacks a portion of them. The sample lists 72,000 or so clones, roughly 94% seen once, with 5% in the top ten. Sequenced: blood. These receptors were taken from a male donor with vitiligo.

This clone was observed once. The chain employs TRBV11-1 and TRBJ2-5; 7 bases agree with TRBD2. The CDR3 sequence is 17 residues long. The V gene end was trimmed by 5 bases and the J gene end by 1 base; junction bases not matched to a gene: 13. Germline CDR1 is SGHAT and CDR2 is FQDESV (reference sequence). The CDR3 region has the DNA TGTGCCAGCAGCCATTTCCCCCTGACTAGCCTCCAAGAGACCCAGTACTTC. Translation: CASSHFPLTSLQETQYF.

This clone was seen ten or more times. The chain has TRBV7-2 and TRBJ2-3, with 8 bases matching TRBD1. CDR1 is SGHTA, CDR2 FQGNSA, per germline. The CDR3 totals 15 residues. The junction had 3 bases not matched to a gene; V was cut back by 4 bases and J by 0 bases. Written as DNA, the CDR3 is TGTGCCAGCAGCTCCCGGGACAGGAGCACAGATACGCAGTATTTT. Translating gives CASSSRDRSTDTQYF. The full variable domain, in which reference TRBV7-2 and TRBJ2-3 provide the parts outside the CDR3, is GAGVSQSPSNKVTEKGKDVELRCDPISGHTALYWYRQSLGQGLEFLIYFQGNSAPDKSGLPSDRFSAERTGGSVSTLTIQRTQQEDSAVYLCASSSRDRSTDTQYFGPGTRLTVL.

The chain employs TRBV7-6 and TRBJ2-6; the match to TRBD1 covers 11 bases. J was trimmed by 3 bases and V by 5 bases; bases with no gene match: 12. Germline lookup yields CDR1 SGHVS and CDR2 FNYEAQ. There are 19 residues in the CDR3. CDR3: CASSARYRTGGYGANVLTF. The CDR3 DNA follows: TGTGCCAGCAGCGCACGATACCGGACAGGGGGCTATGGGGCCAACGTCCTGACTTTC.

The chain has TRBV28 and TRBJ2-2; 9 bases align to TRBD2. Germline V gene sequence: CDR1 MDHEN, CDR2 SYDVKM. CDR3 length: 18 amino acids. Trimming cost V 5 bases and J 4 bases; bases outside gene matches: 14. The CDR3 DNA reads as TGTGCCAGCAGTCCCCAGGACAGAGCGGGAGGTCCCACCGGGGAGCTGTTTTTT. Encoded protein: CASSPQDRAGGPTGELFF. The full variable domain, in which reference TRBV28 and TRBJ2-2 provide the parts outside the CDR3, is DVKVTQSSRYLVKRTGEKVFLECVQDMDHENMFWYRQDPGLGLRLIYFSYDVKMKEKGDIPEGYSVSREKKERFSLILESASTNQTSMYLCASSPQDRAGGPTGELFFGEGSRLTVL.

The V call is TRBV18, the J call TRBJ2-7; 7 nucleotides match TRBD1. The V and J ends lost 6 bases and 5 bases, in that order; junction bases with no gene match: 13. The CDR3 spans 15 residues. Per the germline V gene, CDR1 is KGHSH and CDR2 is LQKENI. Here the CDR3 reads CASSTLDRVGHEQYF. DNA of the CDR3: TGTGCCAGCTCCACCCTCGACAGGGTTGGCCACGAGCAGTACTTC.

The chain recombines TRBV28 with TRBJ2-2; D possibly corresponds to TRBD2 (5 bases). The CDR3 runs 15 residues. V shed 6 bases and J shed 2 bases, with 13 bases lying between them. Germline V gene lookup returns CDR1 MDHEN and CDR2 SYDVKM. This CDR3 reads CASSFAGGNTGELFF. The CDR3 DNA is TGTGCCAGCAGCTTCGCCGGAGGTAACACCGGGGAGCTGTTTTTT.

CDR3 in amino acids: CASSWGGLAGGPSDTGELFF. The CDR3 DNA sequence: TGCGCCAGCAGCTGGGGGGGACTAGCGGGAGGGCCGTCGGACACCGGGGAGCTGTTTTTT. The chain joins TRBV5-1 to TRBJ2-2; 16 nucleotides match TRBD2. Germline-derived CDR1 and CDR2 are SGHRS and YFSETQ. Unmatched junction bases numbered 11, after V lost 3 bases and J lost 3 bases. There are 20 residues in the CDR3.

V gene TRBV30 combines with J gene TRBJ2-7; 8 nucleotides match TRBD1. Germline loops: CDR1 GTSNPN, CDR2 SVGIG (reference sequence). The CDR3 runs to 14 residues. Germline trimming cut 5 bases from V and 6 bases from J; bases unmatched to any gene: 12. DNA of the CDR3: TGTGCCTGGGCCGGGGGAACAGGGGGTCTCGAGCAGTACTTC. It is translated as CAWAGGTGGLEQYF. Using reference TRBV30 and TRBJ2-7 for the parts outside the CDR3, the full variable domain is SQTIHQWPATLVQPVGSPLSLECTVEGTSNPNLYWYRQAAGRGLQLLFYSVGIGQISSEVPQNLSASRPQDRQFILSSKKLLLSDSGFYLCAWAGGTGGLEQYFGPGTRLTVT.

The V and J genes are TRBV28 and TRBJ2-3; 12 bases are a match to TRBD1. The V and J ends lost 4 bases and 4 bases, in that order; junction bases with no gene match: 3. The CDR3 length is 15 residues. The V gene's germline CDR1 is MDHEN and CDR2 SYDVKM. CDR3 DNA: TGTGCCAGCAGTTCGGGACAGGGGGCCTCAGATACGCAGTATTTT. It specifies CASSSGQGASDTQYF.

The chain recombines TRBV7-8 with TRBJ2-2, with 7 bases that match TRBD1. The CDR3 is 14 amino acids. Germline V gene sequence: CDR1 SGHVS, CDR2 FQNEAQ. V shed 5 bases, J shed 4 bases, and the junction held 4 bases outside the gene matches. In nucleotides, the CDR3 is TGTGCCAGCAGCCTAAGGACAGGCACCGGGGAGCTGTTTTTT. Protein product: CASSLRTGTGELFF.

The chain links TRBV29-1 to TRBJ2-5; TRBD2 aligns across 7 bases. J gave up 5 bases and V 6 bases, and 6 bases lay outside the gene matches. Looked up from germline, CDR1 is SQVTM and CDR2 is ANQGSEA. The CDR3 is made up of 12 amino acids. CDR3 loop: CSVHGGGETQYF. Written as DNA, the CDR3 is TGCAGCGTACACGGGGGAGGGGAGACCCAGTACTTC.

The rearrangement joins TRBV5-4 to TRBJ2-5; weak D call: TRBD1 (5 bases). The CDR3 has 14 amino acids. The germline V gene has CDR1 SGHNT and CDR2 YYREEE (reference sequence). Trimming removed 4 bases from V and 5 bases from J, with 15 bases in between. This CDR3 reads CASSGSRAGETQYF. The CDR3 region has the DNA TGTGCCAGCAGCGGTAGCAGGGCAGGGGAGACCCAGTACTTC. Combining the CDR3 with reference TRBV5-4 and TRBJ2-5 gives the whole variable domain ETGVTQSPTHLIKTRGQQVTLRCSSQSGHNTVSWYQQALGQGPQFIFQYYREEENGRGNFPPRFSGLQFPNYSSELNVNALELDDSALYLCASSGSRAGETQYFGPGTRLLVL.

The gene calls are TRBV28 and TRBJ2-1, with 15 bases aligning to TRBD2. Germline trimming cut 7 bases from V and 8 bases from J; bases unmatched to any gene: 12. This CDR3 has 17 amino acids. Germline CDR1 reads MDHEN; CDR2 reads SYDVKM. CDR3 bases: TGTGCCAGCAATCATATAGGGACTAGCGGGAGGAGGTATGAGCAGTTCTTC. The encoded protein is CASNHIGTSGRRYEQFF.

V is TRBV9 and J is TRBJ2-1; maybe TRBD2 (6 bases). The CDR3 extends over 14 amino acids. The germline V and J ends were trimmed by 2 bases and 4 bases, with 10 bases remaining between them. In germline, CDR1 is SGDLS, CDR2 YYNGEE. The CDR3 protein is CASSVGTPYNEQFF. The CDR3 nucleotides are TGTGCCAGCAGCGTCGGGACTCCGTACAATGAGCAGTTCTTC.

V gene TRBV7-9 combines with J gene TRBJ2-7, with D possibly being TRBD2 (7 bases). With 5 bases removed from V and 12 bases from J, the gap between germline ends came to 26 bases. This CDR3 contains 15 residues. Germline V gives CDR1 SEHNR, CDR2 FQNEAQ (reference sequence). DNA for the CDR3: TGTGCCAGCAGCCCTACCGCGGGGGCACCTGTCGGACTGTACTTC. This translates into CASSPTAGAPVGLYF.

The genes are TRBV28 and TRBJ2-7, with TRBD1 matching over 8 bases. V trimming: 1 base; J trimming: 2 bases; junction bases outside the gene matches: 10. CDR3 length equals 17 residues. The germline V gene has CDR1 MDHEN and CDR2 SYDVKM. The CDR3 protein is CASSLFLTGVLTYEQYF. The CDR3 DNA reads TGTGCCAGCAGTTTATTCCTGACAGGGGTCCTTACCTACGAGCAGTACTTC.

The chain uses TRBV7-2 and TRBJ2-3, with 8 bases fitting TRBD2. The V and J ends lost 5 bases and 5 bases, in that order; junction bases with no gene match: 9. CDR3 length equals 15 residues. In germline, CDR1 is SGHTA, CDR2 FQGNSA. DNA for the CDR3: TGTGCCAGCAGCCCGACGGGAGGGGGTAGAGATACGCAGTATTTT. This translates into CASSPTGGGRDTQYF.

The genes are TRBV7-9 and TRBJ2-7, with 9 bases identical to TRBD1. Germline trimming cut 2 bases from V and 7 bases from J; bases unmatched to any gene: 9. CDR1 SEHNR and CDR2 FQNEAQ come from the germline V gene (reference sequence). The CDR3 totals 15 residues. The CDR3 DNA reads as TGTGCCAGCAGCTTAAATGTTGGGACAGGGAGGGAGCAGTACTTC. Its translation is CASSLNVGTGREQYF.

The J gene is TRBJ2-5, the V gene TRBV19; TRBD1 matches at 9 bases. After removal of 3 bases from V and 5 bases from J, the junction contained 7 bases not matched to a gene. Germline CDR1 and CDR2: LNHDA and SQIVND (reference sequence). The CDR3 runs 15 residues. Written as DNA, the CDR3 is TGTGCCAGTAGTATGGGAGGGACAGGGCGGGAGACCCAGTACTTC. Protein: CASSMGGTGRETQYF.

This chain joins TRBV9 and TRBJ1-2; 9 positions match TRBD1. The CDR3 is made up of 15 amino acids. The V segment lost 1 base and the J segment 3 bases; nucleotides outside the gene matches: 4. The germline CDR1 and CDR2 sequences are SGDLS and YYNGEE. The CDR3: CASSVNWDRDYGYTF. CDR3 DNA sequence: TGTGCCAGCAGCGTAAATTGGGACAGGGACTATGGCTACACCTTC.

The chain has TRBV5-1 and TRBJ2-1; D is uncertain. The CDR3 runs to 16 residues. Germline loops: CDR1 SGHRS, CDR2 YFSETQ. V lost 2 bases and J lost 6, with 18 bases in between. The CDR3 bases are TGCGCCAGCAGCTTACTCGGGTCCCCACCGAGCAATGAGCAGTTCTTC. This encodes CASSLLGSPPSNEQFF.

The gene calls are TRBV6-1 and TRBJ1-2; 10 nucleotides align to TRBD1. Trimming at V came to 1 base and at J to 5 bases, leaving 7 bases not matched to a gene. CDR3 length equals 16 residues. Germline V CDR1 and CDR2: MNHNS, SASEGT. The CDR3 is CASSEGIGQGGYGYTF. CDR3 in DNA: TGTGCCAGCAGTGAAGGGATCGGACAGGGGGGATATGGCTACACCTTC.

The gene calls are TRBV7-9 and TRBJ2-3, with a possible D match to TRBD2 (5 bases). The CDR3 contains 15 residues. Trimming left V 11 bases short and J 3 bases short, with 21 bases between. Germline assignment: CDR1 SEHNR and CDR2 FQNEAQ (reference sequence). This CDR3 is CAGEGGGEGTDTQYF. The DNA of the CDR3 is TGTGCCGGAGAGGGTGGAGGAGAAGGTACAGATACGCAGTATTTT.

V gene TRBV7-8 combines with J gene TRBJ1-5; the D gene is possibly TRBD1 (6 bases). Deletions cut 5 bases from V and 7 bases from J, with 18 bases between. The CDR3 length is 15 residues. The germline V gene has CDR1 SGHVS and CDR2 FQNEAQ. CDR3 nucleotide sequence: TGTGCCAGCAGCACCAACCGCCCGGGGGGCCAGCCCCAGCATTTT. It translates to CASSTNRPGGQPQHF.

The chain is built from TRBV5-1 and TRBJ1-1; D is ambiguous. This CDR3 has 17 residues. V was cut by 0 bases and J by 2 bases, with 17 bases left in between. The germline V gene encodes CDR1 SGHRS and CDR2 YFSETQ. CDR3 nucleotides: TGCGCCAGCAGCTTGGAGGCTTTCCCGAGCGAAAACACTGAAGCTTTCTTT. Protein product: CASSLEAFPSENTEAFF.

The rearrangement joins TRBV9 to TRBJ2-2; possibly TRBD2 for D (6 bases). CDR3 length: 18 amino acids. Trimming took off 7 bases at V and 3 bases at J, with 25 bases between the two ends. CDR1 and CDR2 from the germline V gene are SGDLS and YYNGEE. CDR3 sequence reads: CASSRGAGPRGHTGELFF. The CDR3 DNA is TGTGCCAGCTCCCGTGGGGCGGGACCCCGGGGACACACCGGGGAGCTGTTTTTT.